Listed here are 29 T cell receptor beta chains from one sample, sequenced in a study of CD8+ T cells in alopecia areata. Investigators isolated RNA and reverse transcribed it into cDNA to act as the sequencing template. Clones were read by immunoSEQ multiplex PCR, and TCRdb kept only the in-frame ones, dropping some. Of tens of thousands of clones in the sample, about 43% were seen once. Treatment: oral pan-JAK inhibitor, 5-10 mg twice daily. The specimen was CD8+ T cells sorted from blood, collected at approximately week 36, from a patient treated with tofacitinib. The source is a human donor with alopecia areata.

The V and J genes are TRBV6-4 and TRBJ2-1; TRBD2 matches 8 bases. Germline V gene sequence: CDR1 MRHNA, CDR2 SNTAGT. The ends lost 0 bases at V and 2 bases at J; junction bases unmatched: 0. The CDR3 has 15 residues. The CDR3 here is CASSDSSGTYNEQFF. For the CDR3, the DNA is TGTGCCAGCAGTGACTCTAGCGGGACCTACAATGAGCAGTTCTTC.

This clone was observed a few times. The V gene is TRBV14, the J gene TRBJ2-1; D may be TRBD2 (5 bases). The CDR3 contains 13 residues. Germline V gene lookup returns CDR1 SGHDN and CDR2 FVKESK. The V end lost 7 bases, the J end lost 8 bases, and 15 bases lay between the germline ends. The CDR3 DNA is TGTGCCAGCAACCTCGGGGAGTGGGATGAGCAGTTCTTC. Translation: CASNLGEWDEQFF.

Only a few counts were recorded for this clone. The chain uses TRBV29-1 and TRBJ2-2, with 7 positions matching TRBD1. Trimming at V came to 5 bases and at J to 6 bases, leaving 9 bases not matched to a gene. Germline V gene sequence: CDR1 SQVTM, CDR2 ANQGSEA. The CDR3 has 14 amino acids. The CDR3 DNA sequence: TGCAGCGTTAGTTTCGACAGGGTGCCCGGGGAGCTGTTTTTT. Amino acid sequence: CSVSFDRVPGELFF.

This clone came up a few times. CDR3 nucleotides: TGTGCCAGCAGAGCGGGGAACACTGAAGCTTTCTTT. It codes for CASRAGNTEAFF. V gene TRBV27 combines with J gene TRBJ1-1; D not resolved. The germline V gene has CDR1 MNHEY and CDR2 SMNVEV (reference sequence). The V and J ends lost 6 bases and 1 base respectively, with 6 bases between them. This CDR3 region has 12 residues.

This clone was seen a handful of times. The chain employs TRBV29-1 and TRBJ2-5; perhaps TRBD2 as D (7 bases). Per germline, CDR1 SQVTM and CDR2 ANQGSEA. V was shortened by 3 bases and J by 1 base, with 15 bases between the two germline ends. This CDR3 is 15 amino acids long. The CDR3 region has the DNA TGCAGCGTTGAGTCGTGGGGGGGGCGCCAAGAGACCCAGTACTTC. This gives the protein CSVESWGGRQETQYF.

This clone was recorded a few times. The genes are TRBV29-1 and TRBJ2-7; 7 positions agree with TRBD1. Per germline, CDR1 SQVTM and CDR2 ANQGSEA. The length of the CDR3 is 12 residues. The trim removed 7 bases at V and 4 bases at J, leaving 7 bases unmatched. The CDR3 spells CSAWDRSYEQYF. The CDR3 coding sequence is TGCAGCGCCTGGGACAGAAGTTACGAGCAGTACTTC.

This clone occurred a few times. The chain is built from TRBV29-1 and TRBJ2-2; the D is unclear. This CDR3 has 13 residues. The V end lost 7 bases, the J end lost 1 base, and 10 bases lay between the germline ends. Germline lookup yields CDR1 SQVTM and CDR2 ANQGSEA. CDR3 DNA sequence: TGCAGCGCGTTAAGGGAGAACACCGGGGAGCTGTTTTTT. Residues: CSALRENTGELFF.

This chain joins TRBV29-1 and TRBJ2-7; no reliable D call. The CDR3 is made up of 15 amino acids. The germline V gene has CDR1 SQVTM and CDR2 ANQGSEA. Trimming left V 3 bases short and J 4 bases short, with 19 bases between. CDR3 DNA: TGCAGCGTTGATATTGGGGATTACGGATCATACGAGCAGTACTTC. Its protein is CSVDIGDYGSYEQYF.

The chain carries TRBV2 and TRBJ2-7; D is undetermined. Germline V CDR1 and CDR2: SNHLY, FYNNEI. The ends were cut back, 6 bases at V and 0 bases at J, with 9 bases in the middle. The CDR3 is made up of 13 amino acids. The CDR3 DNA reads TGTGCCAGCAGAGGATCAAGCTCCTACGAGCAGTACTTC. Translation gives CASRGSSSYEQYF.

The chain links TRBV7-2 to TRBJ1-3; D unclear. The CDR3 totals 14 residues. From germline, CDR1 is SGHTA and CDR2 FQGNSA. Trimming removed 7 bases at V and 2 bases at J, with 12 bases between. The CDR3: CASTFRGTGNTIYF. The CDR3 DNA sequence: TGTGCCAGCACCTTCAGAGGAACTGGAAACACCATATATTTT. The variable domain in full, with the rest retrieved from reference TRBV7-2 and TRBJ1-3, is GAGVSQSPSNKVTEKGKDVELRCDPISGHTALYWYRQSLGQGLEFLIYFQGNSAPDKSGLPSDRFSAERTGGSVSTLTIQRTQQEDSAVYLCASTFRGTGNTIYFGEGSWLTVV.

This clone was observed a few times. This chain uses TRBV15 with TRBJ2-5, with D uncertain. Trimming shortened V by 0 bases and J by 5 bases, and 13 bases separated the two germline ends. CDR1 LNHNV and CDR2 YYDKDF come from the germline V gene (reference sequence). This CDR3 is built from 15 residues. CDR3 sequence reads: CATSRDSRLWETQYF. As DNA, the CDR3 is TGTGCCACCAGCAGAGATTCCCGGCTTTGGGAGACCCAGTACTTC.

The rearrangement joins TRBV28 to TRBJ2-5; 9 positions agree with TRBD2. The CDR3 sequence is 15 residues long. The germline V gene has CDR1 MDHEN and CDR2 SYDVKM. V lost 4 bases to trimming and J lost 3 bases; unmatched junction nucleotides: 6. The chain's CDR3 is CASSSIAGVEETQYF. The DNA for the CDR3 is TGTGCCAGCAGTTCGATAGCGGGAGTAGAAGAGACCCAGTACTTC. Full variable domain (remainder filled in from reference TRBV28 and TRBJ2-5): DVKVTQSSRYLVKRTGEKVFLECVQDMDHENMFWYRQDPGLGLRLIYFSYDVKMKEKGDIPEGYSVSREKKERFSLILESASTNQTSMYLCASSSIAGVEETQYFGPGTRLLVL.

The V call is TRBV30, the J call TRBJ1-5; D remains unclear. CDR3 length: 12 amino acids. The germline V gene encodes CDR1 GTSNPN and CDR2 SVGIG (reference sequence). The V end was cut by 6 bases, the J end by 2 bases, with 8 bases between. CDR3: CACGMGNQPQHF. In DNA, the CDR3 is TGTGCCTGCGGAATGGGCAATCAGCCCCAGCATTTT.

This clone was counted once. CDR3: CASSLGGGQPQHF. The DNA of the CDR3 is TGTGCCAGCAGCTTAGGTGGGGGGCAGCCCCAGCATTTT. This rearrangement joins TRBV11-2 to TRBJ1-5; D is possibly TRBD1 (5 bases). The germline V gene encodes CDR1 SGHAT and CDR2 FQNNGV. The CDR3 covers 13 residues. With 1 base removed from V and 7 bases from J, the gap between germline ends came to 8 bases.

The chain carries TRBV7-9 and TRBJ2-3; no firm D call. The germline V and J ends were trimmed by 5 bases and 5 bases, with 8 bases remaining between them. Germline-derived CDR1 and CDR2 are SEHNR and FQNEAQ (reference sequence). This CDR3 contains 12 residues. CDR3 protein: CASSISRDTQYF. The CDR3, as DNA: TGTGCCAGCAGCATCAGTAGAGATACGCAGTATTTT.

In its sample, this clone was seen a few times. The chain carries TRBV29-1 and TRBJ2-2, with D possibly being TRBD1 (6 bases). V lost 7 bases and J 2 bases, leaving 17 bases between the germline ends. The V gene's germline CDR1 is SQVTM and CDR2 ANQGSEA. The CDR3 has 15 residues. Written as DNA, the CDR3 is TGCAGCGCAATAACTGGGACAAAAAACACCGGGGAGCTGTTTTTT. Amino acid sequence: CSAITGTKNTGELFF.

Only a few counts were recorded for this clone. The chain recombines TRBV18 with TRBJ2-7; possible D gene TRBD1, 5 bases. Germline V gene lookup returns CDR1 KGHSH and CDR2 LQKENI. The CDR3 runs 13 residues. V lost 3 bases, J lost 3 bases, and 9 bases lay in between. CDR3 bases: TGTGCCAGCTCACCCTACAGGAGCTACGAGCAGTACTTC. Residues: CASSPYRSYEQYF. Full variable domain (missing parts from reference TRBV18 and TRBJ2-7): NAGVMQNPRHLVRRRGQEARLRCSPMKGHSHVYWYRQLPEEGLKFMVYLQKENIIDESGMPKERFSAEFPKEGPSILRIQQVVRGDSAAYFCASSPYRSYEQYFGPGTRLTVT.

The chain employs TRBV20-1 and TRBJ2-7; no reliable D call. V lost 1 base to trimming and J lost 3 bases, with 4 bases between them. Germline V gene data show CDR1 as DFQATT and CDR2 as SNEGSKA (reference sequence). CDR3 size: 11 residues. Here the CDR3 reads CSARGDYEQYF. The CDR3 DNA sequence: TGCAGTGCTAGAGGGGACTACGAGCAGTACTTC.

The sample holds a few counts of this clone. V is TRBV6-1 and J is TRBJ2-1, with 10 bases matching TRBD1. J lost 7 bases, V lost 6 bases, and 6 bases had no gene match. The V gene's germline CDR1 is MNHNS and CDR2 SASEGT. CDR3 length: 14 residues. The CDR3 nucleotides are TGTGCCAGCAGCCGGGACAGGGGCTGGAATGAGCAGTTCTTC. Translated: CASSRDRGWNEQFF.

The V and J genes are TRBV7-9 and TRBJ2-2; D gene ambiguous. CDR1 SEHNR and CDR2 FQNEAQ come from the germline V gene (reference sequence). This CDR3 contains 11 residues. The V gene lost 7 bases and the J gene lost 9 bases, with 9 bases spanning the gap. CDR3 protein: CASTTGRELFF. CDR3 sequence (DNA): TGTGCCAGCACCACGGGCAGGGAGCTGTTTTTT.

This clone was seen a few times. The rearrangement links TRBV29-1 to TRBJ2-5; D may be TRBD1 (6 bases). Germline loops: CDR1 SQVTM, CDR2 ANQGSEA. With 0 bases removed from V and 4 bases from J, the gap between germline ends came to 12 bases. This CDR3 has 14 amino acids. The CDR3 nucleotides are TGCAGCGTTGAAGAGGGGACACTGGGAGAGACCCAGTACTTC. This encodes CSVEEGTLGETQYF. The whole variable domain, filled in from reference TRBV29-1 and TRBJ2-5, reads SAVISQKPSRDICQRGTSLTIQCQVDSQVTMMFWYRQQPGQSLTLIATANQGSEATYESGFVIDKFPISRPNLTFSTLTVSNMSPEDSSIYLCSVEEGTLGETQYFGPGTRLLVL.

This chain links TRBV5-1 with TRBJ2-2; D is undetermined. V was cut by 5 bases and J by 3 bases, with 2 bases left in between. The V gene's germline CDR1 is SGHRS and CDR2 YFSETQ. The CDR3 loop spans 11 amino acids. The CDR3 spells CASSHTGELFF. As DNA, the CDR3 is TGCGCCAGCAGTCACACCGGGGAGCTGTTTTTT.

This clone occurred a few times. The rearrangement links TRBV29-1 to TRBJ2-2; 8 bases line up with TRBD1. The CDR3 has 14 residues. J lost 1 base, V lost 6 bases, and 4 bases had no gene match. Germline CDR1 and CDR2: SQVTM and ANQGSEA. The CDR3 DNA sequence: TGCAGCGTCTTGGGACAGGAGAACACCGGGGAGCTGTTTTTT. Its translation: CSVLGQENTGELFF.

The gene calls are TRBV27 and TRBJ1-1, with a possible D match to TRBD1 (5 bases). CDR1 and CDR2 (germline): MNHEY, SMNVEV (reference sequence). The CDR3 covers 14 residues. Trimming took off 6 bases at V and 3 bases at J, with 14 bases between the two ends. CDR3 amino acids: CASSHRQRDTEAFF. In DNA form, the CDR3 reads TGTGCCAGCAGCCATAGACAGAGAGACACTGAAGCTTTCTTT.

The genes are TRBV15 and TRBJ2-3; D remains unclear. Germline lookup yields CDR1 LNHNV and CDR2 YYDKDF (reference sequence). The CDR3 consists of 15 residues. Trimming left V 0 bases short and J 2 bases short, with 9 bases between. The CDR3 region has the DNA TGTGCCACCAGCAGAGATAAGAATCCCACAGATACGCAGTATTTT. It translates to CATSRDKNPTDTQYF. Full variable domain (rest looked up from reference TRBV15 and TRBJ2-3): DAMVIQNPRYQVTQFGKPVTLSCSQTLNHNVMYWYQQKSSQAPKLLFHYYDKDFNNEADTPDNFQSRRPNTSFCFLDIRSPGLGDTAMYLCATSRDKNPTDTQYFGPGTRLTVL.

This rearrangement joins TRBV9 to TRBJ2-7; possibly TRBD1 for D (5 bases). CDR3 length: 13 amino acids. V dropped 4 bases and J dropped 6 bases, with 14 bases sitting between them. Germline V gene lookup returns CDR1 SGDLS and CDR2 YYNGEE. In nucleotides, the CDR3 is TGTGCCAGCAGCTTGTCAGGGATTTCCGAGCAGTACTTC. It is translated as CASSLSGISEQYF.

This chain connects TRBV27 to TRBJ2-7, with TRBD1 as a possible D gene (5 bases). V was shortened by 6 bases and J by 3 bases, with 9 bases between the two germline ends. Germline CDR1 and CDR2: MNHEY and SMNVEV (reference sequence). The CDR3 has 12 residues. The CDR3: CASRDRVYEQYF. CDR3 DNA: TGTGCCAGCAGAGACAGAGTCTACGAGCAGTACTTC.

In its sample, this clone was seen a few times. This chain connects TRBV4-1 to TRBJ2-5, with a tentative D call TRBD2 (6 bases). The length of the CDR3 is 13 residues. Germline assignment: CDR1 MGHRA and CDR2 YSYEKL. Trimming took 5 bases from V and 3 from J, leaving 10 bases between them. Written as DNA, the CDR3 is TGCGCCAGCAGCGTTTGGGAGGAAGAGACCCAGTACTTC. It specifies CASSVWEEETQYF.

The chain combines TRBV19 with TRBJ2-7; 14 bases line up with TRBD2. Trimming took 9 bases from V and 2 from J; bases not matched to a gene: 6. The V gene's germline CDR1 is LNHDA and CDR2 SQIVND (reference sequence). The CDR3 is 15 amino acids. The CDR3 coding sequence is TGTGCCAGCAGCCCGGGACTAGCGGGGGCCTACGAGCAGTACTTC. As protein: CASSPGLAGAYEQYF.